The 8 T cell receptor beta chains below all came from one sample that was sequenced in a study of vaccination and CD4 T cells after COVID-19. Cultured CD4+ T-cell DNA underwent Oncomine TCR Beta short-read sequencing. TCRdb reanalysed the PCR reads using MiXCR and keeps one entry per CDR3 protein. The sample holds approximately 12,000 distinct CDR3 sequences, about 65% seen once. No antigen has been assigned to these receptors. As for treatment: approximately 9-day PBMC culture with coronavirus spike peptide pools or control peptides (ViraFEST assay). The sample here was CD4+ T cells from blood, cultured in vitro, taken before SARS-CoV-2 vaccination. The receptors stem from a human donor who had recovered from COVID-19.

The rearrangement uses TRBV10-2 and TRBJ1-5; D gene unclear. CDR3 size: 15 residues. CDR1 is WSHSY and CDR2 is SAAADI in the germline V gene. V lost 5 bases to trimming and J lost 3 bases, with 14 bases between them. The CDR3 spells CASSSGPPYNQPQHF. CDR3 DNA: TGCGCCAGCAGTAGCGGGCCACCTTACAATCAGCCCCAGCATTTT.

The rearrangement links TRBV10-2 to TRBJ2-5; D gene unclear. Germline lookup yields CDR1 WSHSY and CDR2 SAAADI. The length of the CDR3 is 11 residues. V was clipped by 9 bases and J by 5 bases, with 10 bases between them. This CDR3 reads CASKHGETQYF. CDR3 in DNA: TGCGCCAGTAAGCATGGTGAGACCCAGTACTTC.

This chain joins TRBV20-1 and TRBJ2-3, with 16 bases lining up with TRBD2. V lost 0 bases and J lost 3; bases outside the gene matches: 18. CDR3 size: 22 residues. The germline V gene encodes CDR1 DFQATT and CDR2 SNEGSKA (reference sequence). The CDR3 region is CSAREPPRVGTSGRVMTDTQYF. The CDR3 bases are TGCAGTGCTAGAGAGCCCCCAAGGGTCGGGACTAGCGGGAGGGTGATGACAGATACGCAGTATTTT.

This clonotype was recorded once. In nucleotides, the CDR3 is TGTGCCAGCAGCCCCCCCCTAGCGGGAGGGCTCGGCAATGAGCAGTTCTTC. Translated: CASSPPLAGGLGNEQFF. The gene calls are TRBV7-2 and TRBJ2-1; 12 bases line up with TRBD2. CDR1 and CDR2 from the germline V gene are SGHTA and FQGNSA. Unmatched junction bases numbered 11, after V lost 5 bases and J lost 6 bases. The CDR3 consists of 17 residues.

J is TRBJ2-7 and V is TRBV6-1; no clear D. The CDR3 sequence is 14 residues long. Deletions cut 3 bases from V and 2 bases from J, with 11 bases between. CDR1 and CDR2 from the germline V gene are MNHNS and SASEGT. The CDR3 bases are TGTGCCAGCAGTGAGCCAGCCCCGACCTACGAGCAGTACTTC. As protein: CASSEPAPTYEQYF.

This rearrangement joins TRBV19 to TRBJ2-7; D might be TRBD1 (6 bases). The CDR3 totals 14 residues. Trimming removed 4 bases at V and 3 bases at J, with 13 bases between. Germline values: CDR1 LNHDA, CDR2 SQIVND (reference sequence). The CDR3 bases are TGTGCCAGTAGTAGCACCGACAGGCTCTACGAGCAGTACTTC. It codes for CASSSTDRLYEQYF.

CDR3 nucleotide sequence: TGCGCCAGCAGCGAGCTCCAGGGGGCCTACGAGCAGTACTTC. As protein: CASSELQGAYEQYF. This chain uses TRBV5-1 with TRBJ2-7; 7 nucleotides align to TRBD1. CDR1 is SGHRS, CDR2 YFSETQ, per germline. This CDR3 is built from 14 residues. After removal of 4 bases from V and 2 bases from J, the junction contained 6 bases not matched to a gene.

V and J are TRBV28 and TRBJ1-5; 10 nucleotides match TRBD1. Germline CDR1 is MDHEN and CDR2 is SYDVKM. V shed 3 bases and J 1 base; nucleotides not matched to a gene: 0. This CDR3 is 15 amino acids long. The chain's CDR3 is CASSLGQGSNQPQHF. The CDR3 coding sequence is TGTGCCAGCAGTTTGGGACAGGGGAGCAATCAGCCCCAGCATTTT. The variable domain in full, completed from reference TRBV28 and TRBJ1-5, reads DVKVTQSSRYLVKRTGEKVFLECVQDMDHENMFWYRQDPGLGLRLIYFSYDVKMKEKGDIPEGYSVSREKKERFSLILESASTNQTSMYLCASSLGQGSNQPQHFGDGTRLSIL.